This TCR beta chain was recovered during a study of blood T cell repertoires in COVID-19. Study at large: PBMCs, B-cell-depleted T cells, or T cells were the source of the cDNA or gDNA that made up the material.

The germline CDR1 and CDR2 sequences are MDHEN and SYDVKM. Trimming cost V 2 bases and J 2 bases; bases outside gene matches: 3. The CDR3 has 15 residues. Clones were read by immunoSEQ multiplex PCR, and TCRdb kept only the in-frame ones, dropping some. The sample holds under 80,000 clones, around 85% seen once. The specimen was peripheral blood. The chain links TRBV28 to TRBJ2-3; 8 bases fit TRBD1. The source is a human donor in a cohort sampled during active COVID-19. As DNA, the CDR3 is TGTGCCAGCAGTTTAGGGGACAGGCTCACAGATACGCAGTATTTT. Translated, it gives CASSLGDRLTDTQYF.